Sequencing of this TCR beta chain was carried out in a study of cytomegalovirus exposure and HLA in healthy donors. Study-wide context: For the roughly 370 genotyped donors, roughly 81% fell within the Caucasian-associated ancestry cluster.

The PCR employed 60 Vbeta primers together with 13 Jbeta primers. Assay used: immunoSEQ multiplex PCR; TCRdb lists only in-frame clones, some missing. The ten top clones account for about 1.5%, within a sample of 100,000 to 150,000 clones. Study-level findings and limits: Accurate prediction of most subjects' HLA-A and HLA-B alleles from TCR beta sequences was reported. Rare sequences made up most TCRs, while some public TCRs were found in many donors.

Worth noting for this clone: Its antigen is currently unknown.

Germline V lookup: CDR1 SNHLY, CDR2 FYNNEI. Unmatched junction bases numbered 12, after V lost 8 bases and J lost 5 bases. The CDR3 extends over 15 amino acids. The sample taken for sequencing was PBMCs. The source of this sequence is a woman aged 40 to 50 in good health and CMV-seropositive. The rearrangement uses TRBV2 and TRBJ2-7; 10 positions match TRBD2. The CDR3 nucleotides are TGTGCCAGCTACGGGACTAGCGAGACCCCAAACGAGCAGTACTTC. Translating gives CASYGTSETPNEQYF.